These 5 T cell receptor beta chains came from one sample sequenced in a study of blood T cell repertoires in COVID-19. TCRdb keeps only in-frame clones here, not all; method: immunoSEQ multiplex PCR. The sample carries over 200,000 clones, around 89% recorded once. Sequencing was performed on peripheral blood. The receptors derive from a man younger than 40 with COVID-19, enrolled during active disease.

V is TRBV13 and J is TRBJ1-1; tentatively, D is TRBD1 (5 bases). Trimming took 8 bases from V and 6 from J, leaving 16 bases between them. The CDR3 contains 13 residues. CDR1 PRHDT and CDR2 FYEKMQ come from the germline V gene (reference sequence). The CDR3, as DNA: TGTGCCAGCCTGGCTGGGGGGGTACCTGAAGCTTTCTTT. Translated, it gives CASLAGGVPEAFF.

The V and J genes are TRBV27 and TRBJ1-5; D remains unclear. Looked up from germline, CDR1 is MNHEY and CDR2 is SMNVEV (reference sequence). The CDR3 runs 12 residues. Between the trimmed V and J ends, which lost 8 bases and 2 bases, there was a span of 7 bases. For the CDR3, the DNA is TGTGCCAGCCGGCAGGGCAATCAGCCCCAGCATTTT. Amino acids: CASRQGNQPQHF.

For the CDR3, the DNA is TGTGCCAGCAGTCCTTCCAGGGGCTCCAATGAAAAACTGTTTTTT. Its translation is CASSPSRGSNEKLFF. The chain employs TRBV28 and TRBJ1-4; D is perhaps TRBD1 (6 bases). Trimming took off 5 bases at V and 5 bases at J, with 15 bases between the two ends. Germline V gene data show CDR1 as MDHEN and CDR2 as SYDVKM. The CDR3 totals 15 residues.

The chain employs TRBV7-3 and TRBJ1-5, with TRBD1 identical over 7 bases. In germline, CDR1 is SGHTA, CDR2 FQGTGA. The CDR3 covers 19 residues. V shed 5 bases, J shed 0 bases, and the junction held 16 bases outside the gene matches. DNA for the CDR3: TGTGCCAGCAGCCCAATACGACAGGGATGTCTCCATAGCAATCAGCCCCAGCATTTT. Amino acid sequence: CASSPIRQGCLHSNQPQHF.

This clone appeared once. The chain couples TRBV10-3 to TRBJ2-7, with 8 bases lining up with TRBD1. From germline, CDR1 is ENHRY and CDR2 SYGVKD. Trimming took 0 bases from V and 4 from J; bases not matched to a gene: 8. The CDR3 has 16 residues. The CDR3 region is CAISESGQGGRYEQYF. CDR3 DNA: TGTGCCATCAGTGAGTCCGGACAGGGAGGAAGGTACGAGCAGTACTTC.